This T cell receptor (beta chain) was identified in a study of T cell repertoires in cytomegalovirus infection. Study-wide background: Indications of both CMV infection and matching HLA type were provided by public TCR beta signatures. Study-level points and caveats: CMV-specific TCR beta clonotypes restricted by HLA-C dominated the ex vivo response. Of the TCR beta families, the public ones yielded a cumulative frequency that identified carriers of CMV plus the relevant HLA.

The CDR3 runs 17 residues. Trimming removed 2 bases from V and 0 bases from J, with 13 bases in between. Germline CDR1 is MDHEN and CDR2 is SYDVKM. This clonotype was seen only a few times. Its specificity is unknown. In TCRdb, the reads were re-called with MiXCR into one record per CDR3 protein. The sample consists of approximately 500,000 distinct CDR3 sequences, over 9% of them appearing once. The chain employs TRBV28 and TRBJ2-2; possible D gene TRBD2, 7 bases. Sequencing was carried out using PBMCs. This clonotype originated in a human donor in good health (CMV status not recorded). Some clones in this sample may be carry-over from other donors' samples. Here the CDR3 reads CASSLGGAGANTGELFF. Here the CDR3 DNA reads TGTGCCAGCAGTTTAGGGGGCGCGGGGGCGAACACCGGGGAGCTGTTTTTT. Full variable domain (missing parts from reference TRBV28 and TRBJ2-2): DVKVTQSSRYLVKRTGEKVFLECVQDMDHENMFWYRQDPGLGLRLIYFSYDVKMKEKGDIPEGYSVSREKKERFSLILESASTNQTSMYLCASSLGGAGANTGELFFGEGSRLTVL.